The rows below give T cell receptor beta chains drawn from one sample of a study of T cells in narcolepsy. TCRdb's copy holds only in-frame clones and misses some; the assay was immunoSEQ multiplex PCR. The top ten hold 0.95% to 1.2% of the sample, which has over 25,000 clones, around nine tenths seen once. Sequenced material: CD45RA- memory CD4+ T cells from PBMCs. These receptors originate from a human donor with narcolepsy. CDR3s include the opening cysteine and the closing phenylalanine or tryptophan. A D gene is named only where the DNA matches it firmly. Expanded clones are given a class, and other clones once, few, many or no size at all.

v_call	d_call	j_call	clone_size	cdr3_nt	cdr3_aa
TRBV28	-	TRBJ2-7	-	TGTGCCAGCAATACGGCTCCCTACGAGCAGTACTTC	CASNTAPYEQYF
TRBV14	TRBD1	TRBJ1-1	-	TGTGCCAGCAGCCAAGATAAAGGACAGGTCGTCACTGAAGCTTTCTTT	CASSQDKGQVVTEAFF
TRBV6-1	TRBD1	TRBJ1-5	few	TGTGCCAGCAGTGTACAGGGGGCTGGCAATCAGCCCCAGCATTTT	CASSVQGAGNQPQHF
TRBV18	TRBD1	TRBJ1-5	-	TGTGCCAGCTCACCACCTTCGACAGGGACGAATCAGCCCCAGCATTTT	CASSPPSTGTNQPQHF
TRBV10-3	TRBD2	TRBJ2-3	-	TGTGCCATCAGTACTAGCGGGGGGTCCCAAGATACGCAGTATTTT	CAISTSGGSQDTQYF
TRBV19	-	TRBJ2-4	-	TGTGCCAGTAGTGCCCGGGGTCTAGCCAAAAACATTCAGTACTTC	CASSARGLAKNIQYF
TRBV5-4	-	TRBJ1-5	-	TGTGCCAGCCCCGAGAGGGTAGAGCGGGATAGCAATCAGCCCCAGCATTTT	CASPERVERDSNQPQHF
TRBV2	-	TRBJ2-1	-	TGTGCCAGCAGTGGGGCATACCTTTCCAGCTCCTACAATGAGCAGTTCTTC	CASSGAYLSSSYNEQFF
TRBV6-5	-	TRBJ1-4	-	TGTGCCAGCAGAAACGGGCTAGGTAGTGAAAAACTGTTTTTT	CASRNGLGSEKLFF
TRBV5-1	-	TRBJ2-5	-	TGCGCCAGCAGCCGGGCCGGGCAGCAAGAGACCCAGTACTTC	CASSRAGQQETQYF
TRBV28	-	TRBJ2-1	-	TGTGCCAGTACTGGACAACGCAATGAGCAGTTCTTC	CASTGQRNEQFF
TRBV7-9	-	TRBJ1-1	-	TGTGCCAGCAGCTTAGAGCCTTCTGAAGCTTTCTTT	CASSLEPSEAFF
TRBV14	TRBD2	TRBJ2-3	-	TGTGCCAGCAGCCACCTTAGCGGGGTAGCAGATACGCAGTATTTT	CASSHLSGVADTQYF
TRBV5-1	-	TRBJ1-2	-	TGCGCCAGCAGCTTGGAGGGGCAGGGCGGCTACACCTTC	CASSLEGQGGYTF
TRBV15	TRBD2	TRBJ2-5	-	TGTGCCACCGAGAGGGGCGGGGGGATTCAAGAGACCCAGTACTTC	CATERGGGIQETQYF
TRBV10-2	-	TRBJ1-2	few	TGCGCCAGCAGTAAAGAGACTAACTATGGCTACACCTTC	CASSKETNYGYTF
TRBV2	-	TRBJ2-3	-	TGTGCCAGCAGTGCCGGCTACTATACGCAGTATTTT	CASSAGYYTQYF
TRBV28	TRBD1	TRBJ1-6	-	TGTGCCAGCAGTGGAGGACAGGACGTCTCACCCCTCCACTTT	CASSGGQDVSPLHF
TRBV10-3	-	TRBJ2-1	-	TGTGCCATCAGTGTCGCGGTCGGAAATAATGAGCAGTTCTTC	CAISVAVGNNEQFF
TRBV4-2	TRBD1	TRBJ1-4	-	TGTGCCAGCAGCCCCAGGGGGAACAATGAAAAACTGTTTTTT	CASSPRGNNEKLFF